One sample yielded the 26 T cell receptor beta chains listed below, sequenced in a study of human T cells and chemical hapten exposure. TCRdb passed the RACE reads through MiXCR, listing each CDR3 protein once. The repertoire has some 400,000 distinct CDR3 sequences, around 4.8% of them found once; the top ten carry about 2.2%. As for time point: patch test 1, 2 weeks after DPC sensitization. As to treatment: therapeutic diphenylcyclopropenone sensitization with weekly scalp DPC. The sequences come from whole blood, collected in connection with sensitization to the hapten diphenylcyclopropenone (DPC). Receptors originate from a woman between 50 and 59 years old with alopecia areata. Some clones in this sample may be carry-over from other donors' samples.

About this clonotype itself: At one end, the junction sequence differs from germline, possibly due to a read error. The chain employs TRBV3-1 and TRBJ2-1; TRBD2 aligns across 12 bases. The germline V gene has CDR1 LGHDT and CDR2 YNNKEL (reference sequence). The CDR3 has 13 amino acids. CDR3 residues: CASSQETSGGPNF. CDR3 DNA sequence: TGTGCCAGCAGCCAAGAGACTAGCGGGGGTCCAAACTTC.

This chain links TRBV21-1 with TRBJ2-5. TRBV21-1 is a listed pseudogene. CDR3 length: 14 amino acids. The CDR3: CASSKEQPKETQYF. The CDR3 nucleotides read TGTGCCAGCAGCAAAGAACAGCCTAAAGAGACCCAGTACTTC.

This clonotype was found once. The V gene is TRBV9, the J gene TRBJ2-3, with D maybe TRBD1 (7 bases). The CDR3 has 22 amino acids. The germline V gene has CDR1 SGDLS and CDR2 YYNGEE. The V gene lost 0 bases and the J gene lost 0 bases, with 29 bases spanning the gap. The CDR3: CASSVARGTVPLTGVSTDTQYF. The CDR3 nucleotides read TGTGCCAGCAGCGTAGCCCGGGGGACAGTGCCCTTAACTGGAGTTAGCACAGATACGCAGTATTTT.

The chain links TRBV27 to TRBJ1-2; D may be TRBD1 (5 bases). The germline CDR1 and CDR2 sequences are MNHEY and SMNVEV (reference sequence). The V end lost 4 bases, the J end lost 5 bases, and 14 bases lay between the germline ends. The CDR3 loop spans 14 amino acids. Here the CDR3 reads CASSSSGTAYGYTF. The DNA for the CDR3 is TGTGCCAGCAGTTCCTCCGGGACGGCGTATGGCTACACCTTC.

In this sample, this clonotype turned up many times. The gene calls are TRBV5-1 and TRBJ2-1, with TRBD2 identical over 7 bases. The V gene's germline CDR1 is SGHRS and CDR2 YFSETQ. Trimming at V came to 0 bases and at J to 3 bases, leaving 6 bases not matched to a gene. CDR3 size: 16 residues. CDR3 sequence: CASSLVGGGSYNEQFF. Written as DNA, the CDR3 is TGCGCCAGCAGCTTGGTAGGAGGCGGGAGCTACAATGAGCAGTTCTTC.

This clonotype appeared many times. The CDR3 nucleotides are TGTGCCACCAGTGACTCCGGGACAGGCCACCCTGAGCAGTTCTTC. Its translation is CATSDSGTGHPEQFF. The rearrangement links TRBV24-1 to TRBJ2-1, with 8 positions matching TRBD1. Trimming removed 4 bases from V and 9 bases from J; junction bases left unmatched: 10. This CDR3 has 15 amino acids. The V gene's germline CDR1 is KGHDR and CDR2 SFDVKD.

The V and J genes are TRBV10-3 and TRBJ2-3; 9 bases are a match to TRBD2. The V gene end was trimmed by 5 bases and the J gene end by 0 bases; junction bases not matched to a gene: 9. CDR1 and CDR2 (germline): ENHRY, SYGVKD. The CDR3 is 17 amino acids. CDR3 in amino acids: CAISLHLTSGSTDTQYF. The CDR3 DNA reads TGTGCCATCAGTCTTCACCTGACTAGCGGTAGCACAGATACGCAGTATTTT.

This clonotype was seen many times. The chain couples TRBV6-1 to TRBJ1-1; 7 positions match TRBD1. V was clipped by 3 bases and J by 5 bases; unmatched bases: 18. Germline V gives CDR1 MNHNS, CDR2 SASEGT. There are 18 residues in the CDR3. DNA for the CDR3: TGTGCCAGCAGTGAGCCACGGGACAGACGTAATATGGGGACTGAAGCTTTCTTT. Translation gives CASSEPRDRRNMGTEAFF.

In this sample, this clonotype turned up many times. V gene TRBV6-2 or TRBV6-3 combines with J gene TRBJ2-3, with 8 bases aligning to TRBD1. Trimming removed 8 bases from V and 5 bases from J; junction bases left unmatched: 0. Germline V gene data show CDR1 as MNHEY and CDR2 as SVGEGT. The CDR3 is 11 amino acids. The DNA of the CDR3 is TGTGCCAGCGGACAGGGAGATACGCAGTATTTT. Its protein product is CASGQGDTQYF.

This clonotype came up many times. In DNA form, the CDR3 reads TGCAGCGTTGGTCGGACAGATACGCAGTATTTT. Its protein product is CSVGRTDTQYF. The rearrangement uses TRBV29-1 and TRBJ2-3; no definite D call. CDR1 is SQVTM and CDR2 is ANQGSEA in the germline V gene. This CDR3 is built from 11 residues. Trimming removed 4 bases from V and 3 bases from J, with 5 bases in between.

The chain has TRBV2 and TRBJ2-3; TRBD2 agrees at 7 bases. Trimming cost V 5 bases and J 0 bases; bases outside gene matches: 8. The CDR3 has 16 residues. Germline V gene data show CDR1 as SNHLY and CDR2 as FYNNEI. DNA for the CDR3: TGTGCCAGCAGTTTCCTAGGCGGGAGCAGCACAGATACGCAGTATTTT. This sequence encodes CASSFLGGSSTDTQYF.

This clonotype was counted ten times or more. V and J are TRBV6-5 and TRBJ1-1; D is perhaps TRBD1 (6 bases). Germline loops: CDR1 MNHEY, CDR2 SVGAGI. Trimming took 0 bases from V and 4 from J, leaving 18 bases between them. CDR3 length: 17 amino acids. The CDR3 DNA is TGTGCCAGCAGTTACTCCCAGGGGAGACGGAGGGGCACTGAAGCTTTCTTT. Translated, it gives CASSYSQGRRRGTEAFF.

This clonotype was recorded many times. The rearrangement uses TRBV2 and TRBJ2-6; D is perhaps TRBD2 (6 bases). There are 15 residues in the CDR3. Looked up from germline, CDR1 is SNHLY and CDR2 is FYNNEI. Trimming left V 7 bases short and J 0 bases short, with 10 bases between. CDR3 amino acids: CASNSGGSGANVLTF. The CDR3, as DNA: TGTGCCAGCAATTCCGGGGGCTCTGGGGCCAACGTCCTGACTTTC.

At least ten counts were recorded for this clonotype. V usage is TRBV28 and J usage is TRBJ2-1; a weak D match, TRBD1 (6 bases). Germline loops: CDR1 MDHEN, CDR2 SYDVKM. Trimming took 2 bases from V and 10 from J, leaving 9 bases between them. The CDR3 is made up of 12 amino acids. DNA of the CDR3: TGTGCCAGCAGTTTACCCCAGGGGGAGCAGTTCTTC. Translation gives CASSLPQGEQFF.

This clonotype was counted ten times or more. V gene TRBV20-1 combines with J gene TRBJ2-3, with a weak D call TRBD2 (5 bases). The germline gives CDR1 DFQATT, CDR2 SNEGSKA (reference sequence). This CDR3 has 16 amino acids. Trimming removed 6 bases from V and 0 bases from J, with 19 bases in between. The CDR3 DNA reads as TGCAGTGCGCCAGAGGGCGCAGGCAGGAGCACAGATACGCAGTATTTT. Protein sequence: CSAPEGAGRSTDTQYF.

The V gene is TRBV7-9, the J gene TRBJ2-2; possibly TRBD1 or TRBD2 for D (5 bases each). Between the trimmed V and J ends, which lost 5 bases and 3 bases, there was a span of 10 bases. CDR3 length equals 14 residues. Germline CDR1 SEHNR, CDR2 FQNEAQ (reference sequence). In DNA form, the CDR3 reads TGTGCCAGCAGCCCCCAGGGAGACACCGGGGAGCTGTTTTTT. This encodes CASSPQGDTGELFF.

This clonotype was picked up many times. The chain is built from TRBV3-1 and TRBJ2-1; 10 bases fit TRBD2. Germline-derived CDR1 and CDR2 are LGHDT and YNNKEL (reference sequence). The trim removed 4 bases at V and 3 bases at J, leaving 18 bases unmatched. The CDR3 is 20 amino acids. CDR3 DNA: TGTGCCAGCAGCCGAGGTTCTACGGCTAGCGGGGGCATGTACTACAATGAGCAGTTCTTC. It codes for CASSRGSTASGGMYYNEQFF.

This clonotype occurred many times. The junction shows a germline mismatch at one end, possibly a read error. The genes are TRBV29-1 and TRBJ1-5; 8 bases are shared with TRBD1. This CDR3 is built from 10 residues. Per germline, CDR1 SQVTM and CDR2 ANQGSEA. CDR3 region: CSPRGQGSLF. The CDR3 DNA is TGCAGCCCAAGAGGACAGGGTAGCCTTTTT. Filled out from reference TRBV29-1 and TRBJ1-5, the complete variable domain reads SAVISQKPSRDICQRGTSLTIQCQVDSQVTMMFWYRQQPGQSLTLIATANQGSEATYESGFVIDKFPISRPNLTFSTLTVSNMSPEDSSIYLCSPRGQGSLFGDGTRLSIL.

This clonotype was seen ten or more times. The chain uses TRBV3-1 and TRBJ1-2; 7 bases fit TRBD1. CDR3 size: 16 residues. The J segment lost 5 bases and the V segment lost 3 bases, leaving 12 bases of the junction unmatched. Germline V gene lookup returns CDR1 LGHDT and CDR2 YNNKEL (reference sequence). CDR3 sequence (DNA): TGTGCCAGCAGCCAGGCTACAGGGGCCGTGAGTTATGGCTACACCTTC. This encodes CASSQATGAVSYGYTF.

The chain couples TRBV24-1 to TRBJ2-7; 9 bases are shared with TRBD1. The CDR3 totals 17 residues. The junction had 9 bases not matched to a gene; V was cut back by 3 bases and J by 1 base. Germline values: CDR1 KGHDR, CDR2 SFDVKD. CDR3: CATSDPNRGRRSYEQYF. The CDR3 DNA follows: TGTGCCACCAGTGATCCTAACAGGGGGCGCAGGTCCTACGAGCAGTACTTC.

This clonotype came up many times. The V call is TRBV20-1, the J call TRBJ1-5; D is perhaps TRBD1 (6 bases). The germline gives CDR1 DFQATT, CDR2 SNEGSKA (reference sequence). CDR3 size: 13 residues. Trimming removed 5 bases at V and 1 base at J, with 9 bases between. The CDR3 DNA reads TGCAGTGCTCCACAGGGAAGCAATCAGCCCCAGCATTTT. Translation gives CSAPQGSNQPQHF.

This clonotype was seen more than once but under ten times. The V and J genes are TRBV5-4 and TRBJ1-1; D remains unclear. The ends were cut back, 4 bases at V and 1 base at J, with 8 bases in the middle. The CDR3 length is 13 residues. Germline CDR1 SGHNT, CDR2 YYREEE (reference sequence). The chain's CDR3 is CASSGDGNTEAFF. The CDR3 DNA sequence: TGTGCCAGCAGCGGAGACGGGAACACTGAAGCTTTCTTT.

This rearrangement joins TRBV11-2 to TRBJ2-1, with 8 bases matching TRBD1. The trim removed 3 bases at V and 4 bases at J, leaving 5 bases unmatched. This CDR3 contains 15 residues. CDR1 is SGHAT and CDR2 is FQNNGV in the germline V gene. The CDR3 sequence is CASSFPGQEYNEQFF. The CDR3, as DNA: TGTGCCAGCAGCTTTCCGGGACAGGAATACAATGAGCAGTTCTTC.

This clonotype was detected ten times or more. The rearrangement uses TRBV4-1 and TRBJ1-4, with TRBD1 as a possible D gene (5 bases). There are 15 residues in the CDR3. CDR1 MGHRA and CDR2 YSYEKL come from the germline V gene. V lost 2 bases and J lost 6, with 13 bases in between. CDR3 nucleotide sequence: TGCGCCAGCAGCCAAACCAGGGCGGACGATGAAAAACTGTTTTTT. Translating it yields CASSQTRADDEKLFF.

This sequence joins TRBV3-1 and TRBJ1-2, with 8 nucleotides matching TRBD1. V was clipped by 0 bases and J by 3 bases; unmatched bases: 12. The CDR3 extends over 18 amino acids. The germline V gene encodes CDR1 LGHDT and CDR2 YNNKEL (reference sequence). The CDR3 is CASSQEGSRRGPDYGYTF. The CDR3, as DNA: TGTGCCAGCAGCCAAGAGGGCTCCCGCAGGGGGCCGGACTATGGCTACACCTTC.

This clonotype showed up just a few times. V is TRBV7-2 and J is TRBJ2-5, with a possible D match to TRBD2 (5 bases). Trimming removed 5 bases from V and 5 bases from J, with 18 bases in between. The V gene's germline CDR1 is SGHTA and CDR2 FQGNSA. This CDR3 is built from 15 residues. The CDR3 sequence: CASSRSAEGYETQYF. The DNA for the CDR3 is TGTGCCAGCAGCAGGTCAGCGGAAGGGTATGAGACCCAGTACTTC.